These 25 T cell receptor beta chains were sequenced from one sample in a study of shared clonotypes between healthy human individuals. The table came from immunoSEQ multiplex PCR; TCRdb's copy has only in-frame clones and leaves some out. The sample gives some 2.3 million clones, approximately 93% of which show up once; 0.39% is in the top ten. The sample was naive CD4+ T cells from PBMCs. Subset specified: CD45RA+ positively selected. Source of these receptors: a man younger than 30 in good health. Some clones in this sample may be carry-over from other donors' samples.

CDR3 sequence: CAWRGDGGYGYTF. The CDR3 nucleotides read TGTGCCTGGAGGGGGGACGGGGGCTATGGCTACACCTTC. The rearrangement joins TRBV30 to TRBJ1-2; TRBD1 is a possible D gene (5 bases). The germline V gene encodes CDR1 GTSNPN and CDR2 SVGIG (reference sequence). CDR3 length: 13 residues. V gave up 3 bases and J gave up 4 bases, with 12 bases separating them.

With respect to this clone: The sample carries other DNA sequences with the same CDR3. The CDR3 DNA follows: TGTGCCAGCAGGGCAGACTCCTACAATGAGCAGTTCTTC. Its protein is CASRADSYNEQFF. The rearrangement links TRBV6-5 to TRBJ2-1; the D is unclear. This CDR3 has 13 amino acids. Deletions cut 6 bases from V and 0 bases from J, with 6 bases between. CDR1 is MNHEY, CDR2 SVGAGI, per germline.

V usage is TRBV11-2 and J usage is TRBJ2-3; 10 nucleotides match TRBD2. The V segment lost 5 bases and the J segment 2 bases; nucleotides outside the gene matches: 7. The CDR3 is made up of 16 amino acids. Germline V gene data show CDR1 as SGHAT and CDR2 as FQNNGV. As DNA, the CDR3 is TGTGCCAGCAGCCGCCGGACTAGCGGTTACACAGATACGCAGTATTTT. Translated: CASSRRTSGYTDTQYF. Full variable domain (outside the CDR3, taken from reference TRBV11-2 and TRBJ2-3): EAGVAQSPRYKIIEKRQSVAFWCNPISGHATLYWYQQILGQGPKLLIQFQNNGVVDDSQLPKDRFSAERLKGVDSTLKIQPAKLEDSAVYLCASSRRTSGYTDTQYFGPGTRLTVL.

Notes on this clone: The identical CDR3 is also encoded by other nucleotide sequences in the sample. The chain has TRBV28 and TRBJ2-7; tentatively, D is TRBD2 (7 bases). The germline gives CDR1 MDHEN, CDR2 SYDVKM. This CDR3 comprises 14 residues. The V end was cut by 5 bases, the J end by 5 bases, with 16 bases between. The CDR3 loop is CASSPVGGRDEQYF. CDR3 in DNA: TGTGCCAGCAGTCCAGTAGGGGGGAGGGACGAGCAGTACTTC.

This clone was recorded once. Other DNA sequences in the same sample also yield this CDR3. This chain uses TRBV10-1 with TRBJ2-7; no reliable D call. Germline V gene data show CDR1 as WNHNN and CDR2 as SYGVQD (reference sequence). V was cut by 3 bases and J by 6 bases, with 12 bases left in between. CDR3 length: 13 amino acids. CDR3 in amino acids: CASSDPDRGEQYF. As DNA, the CDR3 is TGCGCCAGCAGTGATCCCGATAGAGGCGAGCAGTACTTC.

This clone was counted a single time. V is TRBV5-1 and J is TRBJ1-2; the D gene is possibly TRBD1 (6 bases). Deletions cut 4 bases from V and 7 bases from J, with 17 bases between. Germline V CDR1 and CDR2: SGHRS, YFSETQ. The CDR3 length is 14 residues. CDR3 DNA: TGCGCCAGCAGCCCCCGCATACAGGGTTTTGGCTACACCTTC. It is translated as CASSPRIQGFGYTF.

The gene calls are TRBV7-2 and TRBJ1-1; 8 bases align to TRBD1. CDR3 length: 16 amino acids. V shed 5 bases and J 4 bases; nucleotides not matched to a gene: 12. The germline V gene has CDR1 SGHTA and CDR2 FQGNSA. CDR3 coding DNA: TGTGCCAGCAGCCTCGGGACAATAACAGGGGGCACTGAAGCTTTCTTT. Its protein product is CASSLGTITGGTEAFF.

This chain uses TRBV7-3 with TRBJ1-1; 8 bases are shared with TRBD1. Germline CDR1 SGHTA, CDR2 FQGTGA. There are 14 residues in the CDR3. Unmatched junction bases numbered 5, after V lost 2 bases and J lost 6 bases. The CDR3 coding sequence is TGTGCCAGCAGCTTAGGAGAGACAGGGGCTGAAGCTTTCTTT. Translating it yields CASSLGETGAEAFF.

The chain is built from TRBV9 and TRBJ2-3; 9 bases align to TRBD2. Germline values: CDR1 SGDLS, CDR2 YYNGEE. The CDR3 has 14 amino acids. V gave up 6 bases and J gave up 4 bases; unmatched junction bases: 6. CDR3 sequence reads: CASTRREGSDTQYF. In nucleotides, the CDR3 is TGTGCCAGCACCCGGCGGGAGGGGTCAGATACGCAGTATTTT.

About this clone itself: The sample holds other DNA sequences that translate to the same CDR3. V usage is TRBV28 and J usage is TRBJ1-5; D ambiguous. The V end was cut by 3 bases, the J end by 4 bases, with 7 bases between. The CDR3 runs 13 residues. Germline loops: CDR1 MDHEN, CDR2 SYDVKM. This chain's CDR3 is CASSFYRNQPQHF. In DNA, the CDR3 is TGTGCCAGCAGTTTTTATAGGAATCAGCCCCAGCATTTT.

The V call is TRBV5-1, the J call TRBJ2-7, with 9 bases lining up with TRBD1. CDR1 is SGHRS and CDR2 is YFSETQ in the germline V gene. The CDR3 sequence is 16 residues long. The J segment lost 4 bases and the V segment lost 4 bases, leaving 12 bases of the junction unmatched. CDR3 in DNA: TGCGCCAGCAGCAGTACAGGGGGCCCGCCCCCTTACGAGCAGTACTTC. Amino acids: CASSSTGGPPPYEQYF. The complete variable domain, with remaining parts taken from reference TRBV5-1 and TRBJ2-7, reads KAGVTQTPRYLIKTRGQQVTLSCSPISGHRSVSWYQQTPGQGLQFLFEYFSETQRNKGNFPGRFSGRQFSNSRSEMNVSTLELGDSALYLCASSSTGGPPPYEQYFGPGTRLTVT.

The J gene is TRBJ2-5, the V gene TRBV5-1, with TRBD1 matching 9 bases. This CDR3 has 15 amino acids. CDR1 SGHRS and CDR2 YFSETQ come from the germline V gene. V dropped 4 bases and J dropped 5; count of bases not matched to a gene: 9. CDR3 sequence (DNA): TGCGCCAGCAGCGAGCCGGGACAGGGTGGGGAGACCCAGTACTTC. Translating gives CASSEPGQGGETQYF.

Points on this clone: Other DNA sequences from this sample encode an identical CDR3 as well. The CDR3 DNA reads as TGTGCCAGCAGGGGGGCGGGAGGACTCTACGAGCAGTACTTC. Encoded protein: CASRGAGGLYEQYF. This chain links TRBV6-5 with TRBJ2-7; 8 nucleotides agree with TRBD2. The CDR3 runs to 14 residues. With 6 bases clipped from V and 3 bases from J, the junction kept 7 bases outside the gene matches. Per germline, CDR1 MNHEY and CDR2 SVGAGI.

CDR3 sequence reads: CAISEIGGHEQFF. CDR3 nucleotide sequence: TGTGCCATCAGTGAAATCGGGGGGCATGAGCAGTTCTTC. This chain connects TRBV10-3 to TRBJ2-1, with D possibly TRBD2 on 7 matching bases. V gave up 3 bases and J gave up 8 bases, with 11 bases separating them. Germline V gene sequence: CDR1 ENHRY, CDR2 SYGVKD. This CDR3 has 13 amino acids.

This clone is a singleton in its sample. In the same sample, other DNA sequences code for this CDR3. V usage is TRBV4-3 and J usage is TRBJ1-2; 9 bases line up with TRBD1. Germline CDR1 LGHNA, CDR2 YSLEER. The V gene end was trimmed by 4 bases and the J gene end by 5 bases; junction bases not matched to a gene: 5. The CDR3 is 14 amino acids. CDR3 coding DNA: TGCGCCAGCAGCCGGGGACAGGGAGGGTATGGCTACACCTTC. It translates to CASSRGQGGYGYTF.

The chain combines TRBV19 with TRBJ2-5; 8 bases fit TRBD2. Germline V gene lookup returns CDR1 LNHDA and CDR2 SQIVND (reference sequence). V was clipped by 8 bases and J by 3 bases; unmatched bases: 8. CDR3 length: 14 amino acids. The CDR3 DNA reads TGTGCCAGTTCGGGAGCGGGAGTGAAAGAGACCCAGTACTTC. This translates into CASSGAGVKETQYF. The complete variable domain, with remaining parts taken from reference TRBV19 and TRBJ2-5, reads DGGITQSPKYLFRKEGQNVTLSCEQNLNHDAMYWYRQDPGQGLRLIYYSQIVNDFQKGDIAEGYSVSREKKESFPLTVTSAQKNPTAFYLCASSGAGVKETQYFGPGTRLLVL.

The chain links TRBV2 to TRBJ2-1, with 7 bases aligning to TRBD1. The germline gives CDR1 SNHLY, CDR2 FYNNEI. The CDR3 totals 15 residues. After removal of 4 bases from V and 4 bases from J, the junction contained 7 bases not matched to a gene. In DNA, the CDR3 is TGTGCCAGCAGTGCCGACAGGGTCCGATACAATGAGCAGTTCTTC. Amino acid sequence: CASSADRVRYNEQFF.

This clone has a single count. The CDR3 region has the DNA TGTGCCAGCAGCGTCAGGGGCAGCCAGCCCCAGCATTTT. Its translation: CASSVRGSQPQHF. This chain connects TRBV5-6 to TRBJ1-5; D is perhaps TRBD1 (6 bases). This CDR3 contains 13 residues. Deletions cut 4 bases from V and 7 bases from J, with 12 bases between. CDR1 and CDR2 from the germline V gene are SGHDT and YYEEEE.

The CDR3 bases are TGCGCCAGCAGCTCCCGGGACGCAAACACCGGGGAGCTGTTTTTT. This codes for CASSSRDANTGELFF. The genes are TRBV5-1 and TRBJ2-2; D is tentatively TRBD1 or TRBD2 (5 bases each). Germline V gene lookup returns CDR1 SGHRS and CDR2 YFSETQ. V was cut by 3 bases and J by 2 bases, with 11 bases left in between. There are 15 residues in the CDR3.

V gene TRBV4-2 combines with J gene TRBJ2-1; D could derive from TRBD1 or TRBD2 (6 bases each). Trimming left V 3 bases short and J 6 bases short, with 18 bases between. The germline CDR1 and CDR2 sequences are LGHNA and YNFKEQ. This CDR3 has 16 residues. This CDR3 is CASSQPGASEGNEQFF. CDR3 sequence (DNA): TGTGCCAGCAGCCAGCCGGGGGCTAGCGAGGGCAATGAGCAGTTCTTC.

The chain joins TRBV28 to TRBJ1-1; no clear D gene. This CDR3 has 12 residues. CDR1 MDHEN and CDR2 SYDVKM come from the germline V gene. The V gene lost 5 bases and the J gene lost 6 bases, with 10 bases spanning the gap. In DNA form, the CDR3 reads TGTGCCAGCAGTAGCTTAGGTGCTGAAGCTTTCTTT. Translated: CASSSLGAEAFF.

V and J are TRBV10-1 and TRBJ2-1; either TRBD1 or TRBD2 may supply D (5 bases each). The CDR3 totals 15 residues. Looked up from germline, CDR1 is WNHNN and CDR2 is SYGVQD (reference sequence). The V gene lost 2 bases and the J gene lost 8 bases, with 16 bases spanning the gap. This chain's CDR3 is CASSEGGWGVDEQFF. Written as DNA, the CDR3 is TGCGCCAGCAGTGAGGGGGGTTGGGGCGTGGATGAGCAGTTCTTC.

The chain recombines TRBV5-4 with TRBJ2-3; maybe TRBD1 (5 bases). The CDR3 has 16 residues. With 6 bases removed from V and 2 bases from J, the gap between germline ends came to 19 bases. Germline loops: CDR1 SGHNT, CDR2 YYREEE (reference sequence). The CDR3: CASKQSSGILTDTQYF. CDR3 nucleotide sequence: TGTGCCAGCAAGCAAAGCTCAGGGATACTCACAGATACGCAGTATTTT.

Of note for this clone: Other DNA sequences within the sample encode an identical CDR3. The rearrangement joins TRBV19 to TRBJ2-7; 7 bases line up with TRBD1. J gave up 0 bases and V 5 bases, and 4 bases lay outside the gene matches. This CDR3 contains 14 residues. Germline CDR1 reads LNHDA; CDR2 reads SQIVND (reference sequence). CDR3 DNA: TGTGCCAGTAGTCCAAGGACAGGCTCCTACGAGCAGTACTTC. Protein: CASSPRTGSYEQYF.

The chain couples TRBV5-6 to TRBJ1-1; D gene uncertain. Per germline, CDR1 SGHDT and CDR2 YYEEEE. The CDR3 covers 14 residues. V gave up 2 bases and J gave up 5 bases, with 13 bases separating them. The CDR3: CASSFLGQETEAFF. CDR3 in DNA: TGTGCCAGCAGCTTTTTAGGCCAGGAGACTGAAGCTTTCTTT. Drawing the rest from reference TRBV5-6 and TRBJ1-1, the complete variable domain is DAGVTQSPTHLIKTRGQQVTLRCSPKSGHDTVSWYQQALGQGPQFIFQYYEEEERQRGNFPDRFSGHQFPNYSSELNVNALLLGDSALYLCASSFLGQETEAFFGQGTRLTVV.